This T cell receptor beta chain was identified in a study of T cells after yellow fever vaccination. As for the study in general: Preparation used SMART-Seq v4 Ultra Low Input for the low-cell-number fractions. Study outcomes and limitations: FACS-sorted repertoires could contain abundant clonotypes contaminating from the bulk population. A minor fraction of clonotypes spanned both CD4 and CD8 compartments.

Using its own MiXCR run on the 5' RACE reads, TCRdb lists one record per CDR3 protein. The table shows about 130,000 distinct CDR3 sequences, with 6.6% occurring only once. This clonotype came up a few times. Its antigen remains unknown. The receptor was derived from a man younger than 45 who received the YFV17D yellow fever vaccine. This material consisted of CD4+ T cells sorted from PBMCs, taken 10 days after the yellow fever booster vaccination.

The CDR3 nucleotides read TGTGCCAGCAGCCGGACAGGGGATAGCAATCAGCCCCAGCATTTT. Encoded protein: CASSRTGDSNQPQHF. The chain has TRBV7-9 and TRBJ1-5; 9 bases map to TRBD1. This CDR3 spans 15 amino acids. Unmatched junction bases numbered 2, after V lost 5 bases and J lost 0 bases. CDR1 and CDR2 (germline): SEHNR, FQNEAQ (reference sequence).